A selection of T cell receptor beta chains follows, all from one sample in a study of blood T cells in healthy people across ages. One entry per CDR3 protein, called by TCRdb with MiXCR from the 5' RACE reads. The repertoire holds around 900,000 distinct CDR3 sequences, with roughly half as singletons. The specimen was blood. The origin of the receptors is a woman aged 60 to 75 in good health. Both conserved end residues are trimmed from each CDR3.

v_gene: TRBV7-9; CDR3aa: ATSQGAAGGNSYEQY
v_gene: TRBV9; CDR3aa: ASSVGLANKNIQY
v_gene: TRBV28; CDR3aa: ASSEQGAPWRPQH
v_gene: TRBV5-4; CDR3aa: ASSPTPGQASNEQF
v_gene: TRBV7-2; CDR3aa: ASSSGPESMATQY
v_gene: TRBV9; CDR3aa: ASSVAGRELAGYEQY
v_gene: TRBV9; CDR3aa: ASSVARGAGGSYNEQY
v_gene: TRBV5-1; CDR3aa: ASSFTTSFLDEQF
v_gene: TRBV29-1; CDR3aa: SVAPQRGTYEQY
v_gene: TRBV6-6; CDR3aa: ASSYSGRAGGPDTQY
v_gene: TRBV15; CDR3aa: ATSRDFGARNEQF
v_gene: TRBV28; CDR3aa: ANSPSLGRQETQY
v_gene: TRBV29-1; CDR3aa: SVKTGAGANVLT
v_gene: TRBV7-9; CDR3aa: ASSSPRQGIETQY
v_gene: TRBV2; CDR3aa: ASRRNTGAVANVLT
v_gene: TRBV25-1; CDR3aa: ASSEKRAGTVETQY
v_gene: TRBV5-1; CDR3aa: ASSQKTSSKVTDTQY
v_gene: TRBV4-1; CDR3aa: ASSQYPGPNTDTQY
v_gene: TRBV29-1; CDR3aa: SANRVSDTGELF
v_gene: TRBV27; CDR3aa: ASMTGTGVDGHT
v_gene: TRBV27; CDR3aa: ASRPGYITDTQY
v_gene: TRBV4-3; CDR3aa: ASSQAPAGGPFYNEQF
v_gene: TRBV9; CDR3aa: ASSVALHSTDTQY
v_gene: TRBV20-1; CDR3aa: SPSAGPTAIETQY
v_gene: TRBV19; CDR3aa: ASSLQGLNTEAF
v_gene: TRBV20-1; CDR3aa: SASRAGANVLT
v_gene: TRBV7-2; CDR3aa: ASSLGGRYTDTQY
v_gene: TRBV10-3; CDR3aa: AIRGDRGGEGYT
v_gene: TRBV20-1; CDR3aa: SASSSGRSYNEQF
v_gene: TRBV20-1; CDR3aa: SARDVSEYGYT
v_gene: TRBV20-1; CDR3aa: SAPGASGEKDTQY
v_gene: TRBV4-2; CDR3aa: ASSPTDDTQY
v_gene: TRBV20-1; CDR3aa: SAHSSYEQY
v_gene: TRBV4-3; CDR3aa: ASSPRMGEKLF
v_gene: TRBV28; CDR3aa: ASTHLLRENSYEQY
v_gene: TRBV10-3; CDR3aa: AISEGTDTQY
v_gene: TRBV10-3; CDR3aa: AISDHRGQKETQY
v_gene: TRBV10-3; CDR3aa: AIGGGGKPGLANSYEQY
v_gene: TRBV4-3; CDR3aa: ASSQGWASGNNEQF
v_gene: TRBV20-1; CDR3aa: NARRGLAAGEQY
v_gene: TRBV7-9; CDR3aa: ASSLTDRAYEQY
v_gene: TRBV27; CDR3aa: ASSPRWNQPQH
v_gene: TRBV29-1; CDR3aa: SVELGVIGETQF
v_gene: TRBV29-1; CDR3aa: SVGGVSGANVLT
v_gene: TRBV7-9; CDR3aa: ASSDPPGGRNTEAF
v_gene: TRBV7-9; CDR3aa: ASSPRRALNEQF
v_gene: TRBV29-1; CDR3aa: SVDHGGDEKLF
v_gene: TRBV4-1; CDR3aa: ASSQDPGSSYEQY
v_gene: TRBV12-3/TRBV12-4; CDR3aa: ASSLRVLVSYNEQY
v_gene: TRBV19; CDR3aa: ASSIQLTRKVAEAF
v_gene: TRBV12-3/TRBV12-4; CDR3aa: ASSNAPPDTQY
v_gene: TRBV12-3/TRBV12-4; CDR3aa: ASSRGTTYNEQF